What follows is one T cell receptor (beta chain) and its context. What it binds is not known. Compared with germline, one end of the junction differs, possibly owing to a read error. This entry comes from a study of blood T cells in healthy people across ages. Study-level results: More naive CD4+ cells and higher diversity marked long-lived donors relative to aged donors.

The CDR3 sequence is 15 residues long. Per sample, at least 5.5 micrograms of total RNA were extracted. Using a J-beta primer mix together with a sample-barcoded 5' primer, a second PCR was run for about 6 to 12 cycles. Each CDR3 protein is one row after TCRdb ran MiXCR on the 5' RACE reads. Found here are more than 750,000 distinct CDR3 sequences, just under 30% of them singletons; the top ten hold approximately 10%. The sample was also linked to a second study, of T cells of mothers and their children.

The TCR was taken from a woman aged 40 to 50 in good health. The sample was blood. The rearrangement links TRBV12-3 or TRBV12-4 to TRBJ1-1; D gene ambiguous. Written as DNA, the CDR3 is TGTGTCAGCAGCCCGACGGGCCCAAGAGGGACTGAAGCTTTCTTT. Translation: CVSSPTGPRGTEAFF.